Presented here are 25 T cell receptor beta chains from one specimen sequenced in a study of T cell repertoires in cytomegalovirus infection. No antigen is known for these receptors. MiXCR was run by TCRdb on the reads, yielding one entry per CDR3 protein. The top ten hold about an eighth of the sample, which has 900,000 to 950,000 distinct CDR3 sequences, 31% seen once. The sample in question was cultured CD8+ T cells from PBMCs, obtained from culture after CMV antigen stimulation. The receptors come from a human donor in good health (CMV status not recorded). Some clones in this sample may be carry-over from other donors' samples.

This clonotype has just one count. The rearrangement uses TRBV9 and TRBJ2-1; D tentatively fits TRBD1 or TRBD2 (5 bases each). V lost 0 bases, J lost 7 bases, and 14 bases lay in between. Per germline, CDR1 SGDLS and CDR2 YYNGEE. This CDR3 comprises 15 residues. The CDR3 reads CASSVATGRLNEQFF. The CDR3 region has the DNA TGTGCCAGCAGCGTAGCTACGGGACGGCTGAATGAGCAGTTCTTC.

The chain employs TRBV4-3 and TRBJ1-1; no clear D gene. Germline CDR1 is LGHNA and CDR2 is YSLEER. Trimming shortened V by 3 bases and J by 5 bases, and 10 bases separated the two germline ends. This CDR3 contains 13 residues. The CDR3 reads CASSQERTTEAFF. The CDR3 DNA reads as TGCGCCAGCAGCCAGGAACGGACGACTGAAGCTTTCTTT.

The V call is TRBV6-6, the J call TRBJ1-4; TRBD1 is a possible D gene (5 bases). Germline lookup yields CDR1 MNHNY and CDR2 SVGAGI (reference sequence). Between the trimmed V and J ends, which lost 2 bases and 0 bases, there was a span of 10 bases. CDR3 size: 16 residues. The CDR3 nucleotides read TGTGCCAGCAGTTACGTTCGGGGCGCAACTAATGAAAAACTGTTTTTT. As protein: CASSYVRGATNEKLFF.

This clonotype was counted between two and nine times. The chain links TRBV4-1 to TRBJ1-1, with 7 bases fitting TRBD1. This CDR3 contains 17 residues. After removal of 2 bases from V and 1 base from J, the junction contained 10 bases not matched to a gene. In germline, CDR1 is MGHRA, CDR2 YSYEKL. The CDR3 nucleotides are TGCGCCAGCAGCCAAAGGCCCCGGGGACAGAAGAACACTGAAGCTTTCTTT. Its protein is CASSQRPRGQKNTEAFF.

V gene TRBV29-1 combines with J gene TRBJ1-1; D possibly corresponds to TRBD1 (6 bases). Trimming pared 4 bases from V and 7 bases from J, leaving 10 bases between. The germline CDR1 and CDR2 sequences are SQVTM and ANQGSEA. CDR3 length equals 11 residues. Written as DNA, the CDR3 is TGCAGCGTTGTACAGGGCCTTGAAGCTTTCTTT. It is translated as CSVVQGLEAFF.

Of note for this clonotype: A much larger clone lies a single base off, so this may be a read error. The rearrangement links TRBV27 to TRBJ2-5, with 8 bases lining up with TRBD2. The CDR3 spans 13 residues. CDR1 and CDR2 from the germline V gene are MNHEY and SMNVEV (reference sequence). The CDR3 here is CASSPPGLETRYF. The DNA for the CDR3 is TGTGCCAGCAGCCCTCCGGGACTAGAGACCCGGTACTTC.

In its sample, this clonotype was seen many times. The CDR3 sequence is CASSQIPRLGRRSYNSPLHF. In DNA, the CDR3 is TGTGCCAGCAGCCAAATCCCGCGATTAGGGCGAAGGTCCTATAATTCACCCCTCCACTTT. The rearrangement uses TRBV12-3 or TRBV12-4 and TRBJ1-6, with D unresolved. V lost 6 bases and J lost 1, with 25 bases in between. The CDR3 sequence is 20 residues long.

As DNA, the CDR3 is TGTGCCAGCAGTCTTCCTCCGACTTGGGGCTACACCGGGGAGCTGTTTTTT. It yields the protein CASSLPPTWGYTGELFF. The V and J genes are TRBV27 and TRBJ2-2, with D possibly being TRBD1 (5 bases). Trimming shortened V by 5 bases and J by 3 bases, and 19 bases separated the two germline ends. CDR3 size: 17 residues. Germline V lookup: CDR1 MNHEY, CDR2 SMNVEV (reference sequence).

V usage is TRBV13 and J usage is TRBJ1-1; D is unclear. Germline lookup yields CDR1 PRHDT and CDR2 FYEKMQ (reference sequence). The CDR3 length is 13 residues. Deletions cut 5 bases from V and 4 bases from J, with 11 bases between. CDR3 in DNA: TGTGCCAGCAGCCCCTTCGGGGTCACTGAAGCTTTCTTT. Its protein product is CASSPFGVTEAFF.

This chain links TRBV6-5 with TRBJ2-5; TRBD2 matches 8 bases. Germline assignment: CDR1 MNHEY and CDR2 SVGAGI. This CDR3 has 16 amino acids. Trimming cost V 0 bases and J 4 bases; bases outside gene matches: 7. CDR3 nucleotide sequence: TGTGCCAGCAGTTACTCGAGTAGCGGGGATCGAGAGACCCAGTACTTC. Amino acids: CASSYSSSGDRETQYF.

The chain joins TRBV19 to TRBJ2-3; D may be TRBD2 (6 bases). V lost 3 bases and J 2 bases, leaving 12 bases between the germline ends. CDR1 and CDR2 from the germline V gene are LNHDA and SQIVND (reference sequence). This CDR3 is 15 amino acids long. CDR3 sequence reads: CASSMLASPTDTQYF. The CDR3 coding sequence is TGTGCCAGTAGTATGCTAGCGTCCCCCACAGATACGCAGTATTTT.

The rearrangement uses TRBV27 and TRBJ1-5; D is uncertain. This CDR3 has 13 residues. Per the germline V gene, CDR1 is MNHEY and CDR2 is SMNVEV (reference sequence). The germline V and J ends were trimmed by 3 bases and 3 bases, with 6 bases remaining between them. The CDR3 region is CASSFIHNQPQHF. The CDR3 DNA reads TGTGCCAGCAGTTTTATACACAATCAGCCCCAGCATTTT.

This chain uses TRBV5-5 with TRBJ2-1; D call uncertain. The V gene's germline CDR1 is SGHKS and CDR2 YYEKEE (reference sequence). CDR3 length: 14 residues. Trimming removed 0 bases from V and 5 bases from J, with 9 bases in between. The CDR3 DNA follows: TGTGCCAGCAGCTTGGCACAGTTAGACAATGAGCAGTTCTTC. Protein sequence: CASSLAQLDNEQFF. Variable domain in full (rest from reference TRBV5-5 and TRBJ2-1): DAGVTQSPTHLIKTRGQQVTLRCSPISGHKSVSWYQQVLGQGPQFIFQYYEKEERGRGNFPDRFSARQFPNYSSELNVNALLLGDSALYLCASSLAQLDNEQFFGPGTRLTVL.

This clonotype was counted a few times. CDR3: CASSPVRQNYGYTF. In nucleotides, the CDR3 is TGTGCCAGCAGCCCAGTTAGACAGAACTATGGCTACACCTTC. J is TRBJ1-2 and V is TRBV12-3 or TRBV12-4; perhaps TRBD1 as D (5 bases). This CDR3 is built from 14 residues. V gave up 6 bases and J gave up 2 bases, with 13 bases separating them.

This clonotype was observed a few times. The chain carries TRBV7-9 and TRBJ2-1, with D maybe TRBD2 (6 bases). This CDR3 has 12 residues. V lost 5 bases and J lost 10, with 12 bases in between. In germline, CDR1 is SEHNR, CDR2 FQNEAQ (reference sequence). Here the CDR3 reads CASSPRSGEQFF. As DNA, the CDR3 is TGTGCCAGCAGCCCCCGAAGCGGGGAGCAGTTCTTC.

The chain combines TRBV28 with TRBJ1-1; a weak D match, TRBD1 (5 bases). Trimming took 4 bases from V and 3 from J, leaving 18 bases between them. The CDR3 is 16 amino acids. In germline, CDR1 is MDHEN, CDR2 SYDVKM. CDR3: CASSSLWTRRDTEAFF. In DNA, the CDR3 is TGTGCCAGCAGTTCCCTCTGGACACGGAGGGACACTGAAGCTTTCTTT.

This clonotype was detected a few times. The gene calls are TRBV9 and TRBJ1-5; D gene ambiguous. The V gene lost 3 bases and the J gene lost 2 bases, with 12 bases spanning the gap. The CDR3 totals 15 residues. The germline V gene has CDR1 SGDLS and CDR2 YYNGEE. CDR3 amino acids: CASSEEGYGNQPQHF. CDR3 bases: TGTGCCAGCAGCGAGGAGGGTTACGGCAATCAGCCCCAGCATTTT.

J is TRBJ1-4 and V is TRBV7-2; D ambiguous. The V gene lost 1 base and the J gene lost 13 bases, with 7 bases spanning the gap. In germline, CDR1 is SGHTA, CDR2 FQGNSA. This CDR3 has 11 residues. DNA for the CDR3: TGTGCCAGCAGCTTAGAGGGTGGACTGTTTTTT. Translated: CASSLEGGLFF.

The rearrangement joins TRBV25-1 to TRBJ1-4; 8 positions match TRBD1. The germline gives CDR1 MGHDK, CDR2 SYGVNS. Trimming at V came to 3 bases and at J to 7 bases, leaving 10 bases not matched to a gene. This CDR3 spans 16 amino acids. DNA for the CDR3: TGTGCCAGCAGTGAGGGCAAGGGACAGGCTCGTGAAAAACTGTTTTTT. Protein: CASSEGKGQAREKLFF.

As regards this clonotype: A much larger clonotype is one base distant, so this may be a read error. In DNA form, the CDR3 reads TGTGCCAGCAGCTTTAGGGACAGTGTCTACGAGCAGTACTTC. Amino acids: CASSFRDSVYEQYF. The rearrangement uses TRBV7-4 and TRBJ2-7; 7 bases are shared with TRBD1. The V and J ends lost 3 bases and 3 bases, in that order; junction bases with no gene match: 5. The CDR3 contains 14 residues. Germline CDR1 and CDR2: SGHVT and SQSDAQ. The variable domain in full, completed from reference TRBV7-4 and TRBJ2-7, reads GAGVSQSPRYKVAKRGRDVALRCDSISGHVTLYWYRQTLGQGSEVLTYSQSDAQRDKSGRPSGRFSAERPERSVSTLKIQRTEQGDSAVYLCASSFRDSVYEQYFGPGTRLTVT.

This chain connects TRBV19 to TRBJ2-6; no clear D gene. The CDR3 spans 15 residues. V was pared by 2 bases and J by 3 bases, with 8 bases between. Germline V gives CDR1 LNHDA, CDR2 SQIVND (reference sequence). CDR3 residues: CASSITGFGANVLTF. The CDR3 DNA reads as TGTGCCAGTAGTATAACGGGCTTTGGGGCCAACGTCCTGACTTTC.

A remark on this clonotype: Compared with germline, one end of the junction differs, possibly owing to a read error. This chain uses TRBV6-5 with TRBJ2-3; D is undetermined. This CDR3 has 16 residues. CDR1 is MNHEY, CDR2 SVGAGI, per germline. The CDR3 region is CASSYSWQLSTDTRYF. The CDR3 DNA sequence: TGTGCCAGCAGTTACTCTTGGCAGCTTAGCACAGATACGCGGTATTTT.

This CDR3 reads CASNKQRGSNQPQHF. In DNA, the CDR3 is TGTGCCAGCAACAAACAGCGGGGGAGCAATCAGCCCCAGCATTTT. This rearrangement joins TRBV28 to TRBJ1-5; TRBD1 is a possible D gene (5 bases). The CDR3 is made up of 15 amino acids. V lost 7 bases and J 1 base, leaving 14 bases between the germline ends. Germline V gene data show CDR1 as MDHEN and CDR2 as SYDVKM. Filled out from reference TRBV28 and TRBJ1-5, the complete variable domain reads DVKVTQSSRYLVKRTGEKVFLECVQDMDHENMFWYRQDPGLGLRLIYFSYDVKMKEKGDIPEGYSVSREKKERFSLILESASTNQTSMYLCASNKQRGSNQPQHFGDGTRLSIL.

This clonotype occurred once. The junction departs from germline at one end; a sequencing error may be responsible. The rearrangement links TRBV7-6 to TRBJ1-1; D is uncertain. The CDR3 contains 14 residues. The germline CDR1 and CDR2 sequences are SGHVS and FNYEAQ. Here the CDR3 reads CAGSLARLKTEAFF. CDR3 DNA: TGTGCCGGCAGCTTAGCGCGGTTGAAGACTGAAGCTTTCTTT. The full variable domain, in which reference TRBV7-6 and TRBJ1-1 provide the parts outside the CDR3, is GAGVSQSPRYKVTKRGQDVALRCDPISGHVSLYWYRQALGQGPEFLTYFNYEAQQDKSGLPNDRFSAERPEGSISTLTIQRTEQRDSAMYRCAGSLARLKTEAFFGQGTRLTVV.

This clonotype was seen a few times. The rearrangement joins TRBV6-1 to TRBJ2-3; D is uncertain. Trimming left V 8 bases short and J 1 base short, with 16 bases between. CDR3 length equals 15 residues. In germline, CDR1 is MNHNS, CDR2 SASEGT. CDR3 in amino acids: CASSPRRWGTDTQYF. For the CDR3, the DNA is TGTGCCAGCTCGCCCCGGCGTTGGGGCACAGATACGCAGTATTTT.